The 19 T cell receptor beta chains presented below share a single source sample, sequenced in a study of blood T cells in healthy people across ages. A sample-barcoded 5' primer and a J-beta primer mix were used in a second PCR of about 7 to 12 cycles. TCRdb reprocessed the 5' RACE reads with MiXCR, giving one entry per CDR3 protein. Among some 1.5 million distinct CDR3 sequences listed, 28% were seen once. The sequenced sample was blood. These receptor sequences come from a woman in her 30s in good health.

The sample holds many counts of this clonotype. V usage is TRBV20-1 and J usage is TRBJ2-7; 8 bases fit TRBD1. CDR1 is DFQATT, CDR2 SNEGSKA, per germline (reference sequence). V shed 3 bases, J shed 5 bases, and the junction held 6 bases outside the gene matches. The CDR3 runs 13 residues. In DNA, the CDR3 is TGCAGTGCTAGCGGGCAGGGGGCGAACGAGCAGTACTTC. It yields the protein CSASGQGANEQYF.

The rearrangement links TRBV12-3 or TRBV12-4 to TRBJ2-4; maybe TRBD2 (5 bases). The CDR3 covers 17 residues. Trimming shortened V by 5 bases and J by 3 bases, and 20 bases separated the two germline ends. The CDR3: CASSLRARESVKNIQYF. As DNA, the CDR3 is TGTGCCAGCAGTCTGCGGGCGAGAGAGTCGGTCAAAAACATTCAGTACTTC.

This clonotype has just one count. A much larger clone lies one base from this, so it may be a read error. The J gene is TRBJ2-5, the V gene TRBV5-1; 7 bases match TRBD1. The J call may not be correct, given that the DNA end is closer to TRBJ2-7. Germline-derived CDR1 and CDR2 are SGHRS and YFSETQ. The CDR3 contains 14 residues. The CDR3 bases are TGCGCCAGCAGCGAGGGACAGACCGTGGACGAGCAGTACTTC. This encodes CASSEGQTVDEQYF.

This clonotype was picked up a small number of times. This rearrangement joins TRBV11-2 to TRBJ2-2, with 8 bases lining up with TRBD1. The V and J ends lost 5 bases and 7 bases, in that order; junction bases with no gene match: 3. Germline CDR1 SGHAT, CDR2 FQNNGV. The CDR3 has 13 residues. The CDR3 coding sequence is TGTGCCAGCAGCCCAGGACAGGGCGGGGAGCTGTTTTTT. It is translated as CASSPGQGGELFF.

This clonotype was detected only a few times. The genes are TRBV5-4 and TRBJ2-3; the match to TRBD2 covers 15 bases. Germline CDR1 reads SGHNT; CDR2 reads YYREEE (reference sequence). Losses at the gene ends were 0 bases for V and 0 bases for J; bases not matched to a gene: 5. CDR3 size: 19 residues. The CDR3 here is CASSLGTSGGVVSTDTQYF. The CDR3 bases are TGTGCCAGCAGCTTGGGGACTAGCGGGGGGGTGGTTAGCACAGATACGCAGTATTTT.

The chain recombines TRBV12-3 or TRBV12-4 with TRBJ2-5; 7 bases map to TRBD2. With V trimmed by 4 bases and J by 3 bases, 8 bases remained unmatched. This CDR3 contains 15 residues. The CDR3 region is CASSWGFGGKETQYF. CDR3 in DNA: TGTGCCAGCAGTTGGGGTTTCGGGGGGAAAGAGACCCAGTACTTC.

The CDR3 loop is CASSGRDSTGGYTF. For the CDR3, the DNA is TGTGCCAGCAGCGGCCGGGATTCAACCGGAGGCTACACCTTC. The V call is TRBV2, the J call TRBJ1-2; unclear D gene. Germline CDR1 and CDR2: SNHLY and FYNNEI. CDR3 length: 14 residues. V was clipped by 6 bases and J by 8 bases, with 19 bases between them.

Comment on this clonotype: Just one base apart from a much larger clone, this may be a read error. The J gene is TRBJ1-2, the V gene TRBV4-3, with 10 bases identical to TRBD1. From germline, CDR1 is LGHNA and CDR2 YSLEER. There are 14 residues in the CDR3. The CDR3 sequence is CASNQGQGDGGYTF. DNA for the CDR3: TGCGCCAGCAACCAAGGACAGGGGGACGGCGGCTACACCTTC.

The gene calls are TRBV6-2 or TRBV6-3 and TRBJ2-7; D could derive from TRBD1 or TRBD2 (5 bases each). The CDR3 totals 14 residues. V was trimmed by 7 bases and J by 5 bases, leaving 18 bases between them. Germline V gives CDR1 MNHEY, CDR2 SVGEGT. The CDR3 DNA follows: TGTGCCAGCACCGAGGGGTCCGTCGTCCACGAGCAGTACTTC. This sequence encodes CASTEGSVVHEQYF.

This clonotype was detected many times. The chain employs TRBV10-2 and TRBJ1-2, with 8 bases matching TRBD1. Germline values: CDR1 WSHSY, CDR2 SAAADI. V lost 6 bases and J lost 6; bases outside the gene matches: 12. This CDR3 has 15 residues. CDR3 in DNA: TGCGCCAGCAGGACAGGGGCGATCGGTTTCCATGGCTACACCTTC. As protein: CASRTGAIGFHGYTF.

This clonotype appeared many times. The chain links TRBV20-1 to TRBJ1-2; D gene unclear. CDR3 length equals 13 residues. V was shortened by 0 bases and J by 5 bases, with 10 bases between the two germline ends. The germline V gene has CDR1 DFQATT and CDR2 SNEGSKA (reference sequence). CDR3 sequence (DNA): TGCAGTGCTAGAGACGCCCAGCGGTATGGCTACACCTTC. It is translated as CSARDAQRYGYTF.

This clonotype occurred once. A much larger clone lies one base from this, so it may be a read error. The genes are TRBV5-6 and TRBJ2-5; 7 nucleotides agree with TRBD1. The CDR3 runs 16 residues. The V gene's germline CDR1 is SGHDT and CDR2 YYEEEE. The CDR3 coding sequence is TGTGCCAACAGCTTGGGGTGGACAGGAGGCCAAGAGACCCAGTACTTC. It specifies CANSLGWTGGQETQYF.

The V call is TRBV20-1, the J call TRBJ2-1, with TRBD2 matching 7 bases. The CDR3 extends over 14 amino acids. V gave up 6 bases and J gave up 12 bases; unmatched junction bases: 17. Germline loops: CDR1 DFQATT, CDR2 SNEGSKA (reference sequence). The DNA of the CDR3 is TGCAGTGCCGAACTGGCGGGAGCGCTCGGAAGGCAGTTCTTC. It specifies CSAELAGALGRQFF.

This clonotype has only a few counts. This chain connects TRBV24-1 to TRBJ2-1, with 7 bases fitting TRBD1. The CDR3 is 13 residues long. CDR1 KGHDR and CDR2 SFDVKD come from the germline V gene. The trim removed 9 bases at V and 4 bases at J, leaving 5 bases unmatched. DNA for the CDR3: TGTGCCACCGGACAGGCCCAATACAATGAGCAGTTCTTC. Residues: CATGQAQYNEQFF.

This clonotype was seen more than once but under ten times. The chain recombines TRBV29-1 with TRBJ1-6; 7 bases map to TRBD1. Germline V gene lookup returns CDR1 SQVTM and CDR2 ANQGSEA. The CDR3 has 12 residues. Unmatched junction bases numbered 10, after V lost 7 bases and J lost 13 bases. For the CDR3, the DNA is TGCAGCGCTGAGACCCCAGGGGGGCCCCTCCACTTT. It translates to CSAETPGGPLHF.

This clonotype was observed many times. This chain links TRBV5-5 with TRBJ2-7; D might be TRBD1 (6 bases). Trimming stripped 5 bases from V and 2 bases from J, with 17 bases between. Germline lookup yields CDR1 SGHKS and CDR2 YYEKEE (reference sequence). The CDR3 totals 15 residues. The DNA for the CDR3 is TGTGCCAGCAGTCTAGGTGACAGGTCCCCCTACGAGCAGTACTTC. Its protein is CASSLGDRSPYEQYF.

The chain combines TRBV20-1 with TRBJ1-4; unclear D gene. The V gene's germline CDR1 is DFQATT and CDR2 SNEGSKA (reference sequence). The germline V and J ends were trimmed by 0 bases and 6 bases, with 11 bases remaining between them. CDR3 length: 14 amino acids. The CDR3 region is CSARDRSRDEKLFF. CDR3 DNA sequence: TGCAGTGCTAGAGATCGGAGTCGGGATGAAAAACTGTTTTTT.

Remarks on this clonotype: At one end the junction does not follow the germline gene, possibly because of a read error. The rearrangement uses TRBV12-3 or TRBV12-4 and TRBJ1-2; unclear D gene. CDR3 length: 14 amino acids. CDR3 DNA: TGTGCCTGCAGCTCCACCCCGGGCCACTATGGCTACACCTTC. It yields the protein CACSSTPGHYGYTF.

DNA of the CDR3: TGTGCCAGCAGTGCCCGGGGCGGGGCCGAATTTCCCACTGAAGCTTTCTTT. This encodes CASSARGGAEFPTEAFF. The chain carries TRBV6-1 and TRBJ1-1; D perhaps matches TRBD1 (5 bases). This CDR3 is built from 17 residues. The V gene's germline CDR1 is MNHNS and CDR2 SASEGT. Trimming shortened V by 4 bases and J by 4 bases, and 22 bases separated the two germline ends.